A single sample is the source of the 11 T cell receptor beta chains below, sequenced in a study of Graves' ophthalmopathy and Graves' hyperthyroidism. TCR beta CDR3 amplification used RNA transcripts. An opening RT-PCR round employed HTBI primers and preceded a second-round multiplex PCR. TCRdb re-derived calls from the multiplex PCR reads in MiXCR, one entry per CDR3 protein. The table has 450,000 to 600,000 distinct CDR3 sequences, less than 40% seen once. Sequencing was performed on peripheral blood or thyroid tissue (not recorded which). The origin of the receptors is an adult man with Graves' hyperthyroidism.

In its sample, this clonotype was seen a few times. V and J are TRBV5-1 and TRBJ2-5; 8 nucleotides line up with TRBD2. CDR3 length equals 15 residues. The V gene end was trimmed by 1 base and the J gene end by 1 base; junction bases not matched to a gene: 3. Per germline, CDR1 SGHRS and CDR2 YFSETQ. The CDR3 bases are TGCGCCAGCAGCTTGCGCACTAGCGGCCAAGAGACCCAGTACTTC. The encoded protein is CASSLRTSGQETQYF.

The chain has TRBV30 and TRBJ1-1, with D maybe TRBD1 (6 bases). CDR1 is GTSNPN and CDR2 is SVGIG in the germline V gene (reference sequence). Deletions cut 5 bases from V and 7 bases from J, with 14 bases between. The CDR3 loop spans 12 amino acids. In nucleotides, the CDR3 is TGTGCCTGGGACACAGGGTATGGTGAAGCTTTCTTT. It codes for CAWDTGYGEAFF.

The chain couples TRBV6-2 or TRBV6-3 to TRBJ1-2; D remains unclear. The CDR3 is 13 amino acids. Germline CDR1 and CDR2: MNHEY and SVGEGT. V lost 2 bases and J lost 8, with 12 bases in between. CDR3 sequence (DNA): TGTGCCAGCAGTTACAATAACGACGGGGGCTACACCTTC. Translating gives CASSYNNDGGYTF.

This clonotype came up many times. The gene calls are TRBV19 and TRBJ1-3; a possible D gene is TRBD1 (5 bases). The V gene's germline CDR1 is LNHDA and CDR2 SQIVND (reference sequence). The CDR3 consists of 14 residues. Trimming stripped 3 bases from V and 4 bases from J, with 10 bases between. In DNA form, the CDR3 reads TGTGCCAGTAGTATTTCGACAGCGGGAAACACCATATATTTT. Translation gives CASSISTAGNTIYF.

As concerns this clonotype: One end of the junction varies from germline; a read error may be responsible. This chain links TRBV29-1 with TRBJ2-7; D assignment may be TRBD1 or TRBD2 (5 bases each). Germline assignment: CDR1 SQVTM and CDR2 ANQGSEA. The CDR3 has 12 amino acids. CDR3: CGVAGTAYEQYF. In DNA, the CDR3 is TGCGGCGTCGCAGGGACGGCATACGAGCAGTACTTC.

The rearrangement joins TRBV6-1 to TRBJ1-1; D gene uncertain. The V gene lost 0 bases and the J gene lost 4 bases, with 18 bases spanning the gap. In germline, CDR1 is MNHNS, CDR2 SASEGT. This CDR3 is 17 amino acids long. CDR3 protein: CASSEAWARISPTEAFF. CDR3 DNA sequence: TGTGCCAGCAGTGAAGCATGGGCCCGAATAAGCCCCACTGAAGCTTTCTTT.

This clonotype was recorded at least ten times. In nucleotides, the CDR3 is TGCAGCGTTTATAGGGGGCATGGCTACACCTTC. It specifies CSVYRGHGYTF. This chain links TRBV29-1 with TRBJ1-2, with 7 bases aligning to TRBD1. The junction had 3 bases not matched to a gene; V was cut back by 5 bases and J by 6 bases. There are 11 residues in the CDR3. CDR1 and CDR2 from the germline V gene are SQVTM and ANQGSEA. Filled out from reference TRBV29-1 and TRBJ1-2, the complete variable domain reads SAVISQKPSRDICQRGTSLTIQCQVDSQVTMMFWYRQQPGQSLTLIATANQGSEATYESGFVIDKFPISRPNLTFSTLTVSNMSPEDSSIYLCSVYRGHGYTFGSGTRLTVV.

This clonotype was counted between two and nine times. The rearrangement joins TRBV6-1 to TRBJ2-5; 8 nucleotides align to TRBD1. V shed 5 bases, J shed 4 bases, and the junction held 9 bases outside the gene matches. CDR3 length: 15 residues. Germline lookup yields CDR1 MNHNS and CDR2 SASEGT. The CDR3 nucleotides read TGTGCCAGCAGTTCCCCCGGGACAGGTGTAGAGACCCAGTACTTC. Protein product: CASSSPGTGVETQYF.

The V gene is TRBV29-1, the J gene TRBJ1-2; TRBD1 aligns across 9 bases. Per the germline V gene, CDR1 is SQVTM and CDR2 is ANQGSEA. The CDR3 consists of 14 residues. Trimming took 3 bases from V and 4 from J; bases not matched to a gene: 6. CDR3 protein: CSVDARDRVYGYTF. The CDR3 DNA reads TGCAGCGTTGATGCCAGGGACAGGGTCTATGGCTACACCTTC.

This clonotype was recorded many times. The chain has TRBV20-1 and TRBJ1-2; 9 nucleotides align to TRBD1. The V segment lost 5 bases and the J segment 7 bases; nucleotides outside the gene matches: 11. This CDR3 has 14 residues. Germline V gene data show CDR1 as DFQATT and CDR2 as SNEGSKA (reference sequence). CDR3: CSASTGQGLFGYTF. The DNA for the CDR3 is TGCAGTGCTTCCACGGGACAGGGCTTATTTGGCTACACCTTC.

This clonotype occurred many times. The gene calls are TRBV27 and TRBJ1-2; D unclear. V was shortened by 4 bases and J by 8 bases, with 17 bases between the two germline ends. This CDR3 has 14 amino acids. The germline gives CDR1 MNHEY, CDR2 SMNVEV (reference sequence). Written as DNA, the CDR3 is TGTGCCAGCAGTTCCGATGGAGGAAGAGCGGGCTACACCTTC. Amino acids: CASSSDGGRAGYTF.